This T cell receptor (beta chain) was obtained from a study of CD8 T cells in ankylosing spondylitis. There are 14 residues in the CDR3. The V segment lost 4 bases and the J segment 7 bases; nucleotides outside the gene matches: 10. The germline V gene has CDR1 SQVTM and CDR2 ANQGSEA. As the method for making TCR beta libraries, quantitative 5'-RACE with molecular barcodes was used. In TCRdb, the 5' RACE reads were re-called with MiXCR into one record per CDR3 protein. The table has some 840,000 distinct CDR3 sequences, 10% to 15% seen once. Whole-study findings and limits: Clones linked to disease, bearing a CD8+ phenotype, were relatively rare in peripheral blood. Clones tied to disease were said to be significantly enriched in matched ankylosing spondylitis synovial fluid. Earlier authors reported some of these motif variants in reactive arthritis synovial fluid and blood. There was a TCR beta motif, made of several highly homologous variants, that appeared characteristic of ankylosing spondylitis blood.

This clonotype has a count of ten or more. Antigen specificity is unknown. The receptor was isolated from a male donor with ankylosing spondylitis. This chain joins TRBV29-1 and TRBJ2-7; 10 bases agree with TRBD1. The specimen was blood, either unsorted or a sorted T cell fraction (not recorded which). CDR3 DNA sequence: TGCAGCGTTGCCCGGGACAGGGGCCGGGGGGAGCAGTACTTC. Translation: CSVARDRGRGEQYF.